Shown below are 11 T cell receptor beta chains from a single sample sequenced in a study of shared clonotypes between healthy human individuals. Here immunoSEQ multiplex PCR was the method, and the copy in TCRdb shows in-frame clones only, minus some. The profile covers about 680,000 clones, with 55% to 75% appearing a single time and approximately 2% taken by the ten largest. The source material was memory CD4+ T cells sorted from blood. As to subset: CD45RA-negative fraction. The receptors originated from a woman aged 30 to 39 in good health.

J is TRBJ1-1 and V is TRBV19, with D possibly TRBD1 on 5 matching bases. V was trimmed by 7 bases and J by 6 bases, leaving 18 bases between them. The CDR3 is made up of 14 amino acids. Germline loops: CDR1 LNHDA, CDR2 SQIVND (reference sequence). The CDR3 sequence is CASKSVGAMAEAFF. CDR3 sequence (DNA): TGTGCCAGTAAGTCAGTAGGGGCAATGGCTGAAGCTTTCTTT.

Remarks on this clone: A far larger clone is just one base off, so this is likely a read error. The sample has other DNA sequences that encode this CDR3 too. The chain is built from TRBV29-1 and TRBJ1-1, with unresolved D. Germline CDR1 reads SQVTM; CDR2 reads ANQGSEA. CDR3 length: 13 residues. The CDR3 sequence: CSVEVVENTEAFF. CDR3 sequence (DNA): TGCAGCGTTGAAGTTGTTGAGAACACTGAAGCTTTTTTT.

This clone was detected a few times. The chain combines TRBV19 with TRBJ1-4; D may be TRBD1 (6 bases). The V gene lost 4 bases and the J gene lost 4 bases, with 16 bases spanning the gap. The CDR3 covers 16 residues. The V gene's germline CDR1 is LNHDA and CDR2 SQIVND (reference sequence). The DNA for the CDR3 is TGTGCCAGTAGTACCCGGCGCAGGGGCATTAATGAAAAACTGTTTTTT. Residues: CASSTRRRGINEKLFF.

The chain employs TRBV23-1 and TRBJ2-2, with a tentative D call TRBD1 (5 bases). Being an ORF, TRBV23-1 has a function that is uncertain. V was clipped by 0 bases and J by 8 bases, with 16 bases between them. The CDR3 length is 16 residues. The CDR3 DNA reads as TGCGCCAGCAGTCAATCTTCGTTAAGGGGCGCGGGGGAGCTGTTTTTT. It specifies CASSQSSLRGAGELFF.

The table lists this clone with a count of one. The rearrangement uses TRBV5-1 and TRBJ1-1; no clear D. This CDR3 comprises 16 residues. V shed 0 bases and J shed 8 bases, with 20 bases lying between them. In germline, CDR1 is SGHRS, CDR2 YFSETQ. CDR3 sequence (DNA): TGCGCCAGCAGCTTGGCCCGCGTTCGCGCAACAACAGAAGCTTTCTTT. It translates to CASSLARVRATTEAFF.

About this clone: Other DNA sequences from this sample encode an identical CDR3 as well. V and J are TRBV6-5 and TRBJ1-2, with TRBD1 matching over 9 bases. After removal of 6 bases from V and 8 bases from J, the junction contained 1 base not matched to a gene. Germline lookup yields CDR1 MNHEY and CDR2 SVGAGI. This CDR3 spans 11 amino acids. The CDR3 bases are TGTGCCAGCAGGGACAGGGGCGGCTACACCTTC. Residues: CASRDRGGYTF.

This clone has a handful of counts. This chain joins TRBV30 and TRBJ2-7; 10 bases map to TRBD2. The J segment lost 4 bases and the V segment lost 2 bases, leaving 11 bases of the junction unmatched. The CDR3 totals 16 residues. Germline CDR1 is GTSNPN and CDR2 is SVGIG (reference sequence). This CDR3 reads CAWSSLAGEEGYEQYF. In nucleotides, the CDR3 is TGTGCCTGGAGTAGCCTAGCGGGAGAGGAGGGATACGAGCAGTACTTC.

V is TRBV5-4 and J is TRBJ2-7; D perhaps matches TRBD2 (5 bases). V was shortened by 0 bases and J by 0 bases, with 7 bases between the two germline ends. The germline V gene encodes CDR1 SGHNT and CDR2 YYREEE (reference sequence). CDR3 length: 14 residues. CDR3 protein: CASSLDAGSYEQYF. DNA of the CDR3: TGTGCCAGCAGCTTGGATGCGGGCTCCTACGAGCAGTACTTC.

The chain couples TRBV25-1 to TRBJ2-7, with 7 bases matching TRBD1. The CDR3 contains 14 residues. The germline V gene has CDR1 MGHDK and CDR2 SYGVNS. J gave up 3 bases and V 4 bases, and 6 bases lay outside the gene matches. The CDR3 DNA is TGTGCCAGCAGTGCTCCGGGACAGCGCTACGAGCAGTACTTC. This gives the protein CASSAPGQRYEQYF.

This chain connects TRBV7-9 to TRBJ2-7, with TRBD2 matching 10 bases. V shed 5 bases and J 4 bases; nucleotides not matched to a gene: 11. Germline assignment: CDR1 SEHNR and CDR2 FQNEAQ (reference sequence). This CDR3 comprises 16 residues. The CDR3 sequence is CASSPVPLAGVYEQYF. The CDR3 DNA sequence: TGTGCCAGCAGCCCCGTTCCCCTAGCGGGAGTGTACGAGCAGTACTTC.

This clone has only a few counts. V and J are TRBV19 and TRBJ2-7; no firm D call. CDR3 length equals 15 residues. Trimming left V 1 base short and J 4 bases short, with 14 bases between. Germline V gene lookup returns CDR1 LNHDA and CDR2 SQIVND (reference sequence). DNA of the CDR3: TGTGCCAGTAGTATAGGGCGTCGACCGGGTTACGAGCAGTACTTC. The encoded protein is CASSIGRRPGYEQYF.